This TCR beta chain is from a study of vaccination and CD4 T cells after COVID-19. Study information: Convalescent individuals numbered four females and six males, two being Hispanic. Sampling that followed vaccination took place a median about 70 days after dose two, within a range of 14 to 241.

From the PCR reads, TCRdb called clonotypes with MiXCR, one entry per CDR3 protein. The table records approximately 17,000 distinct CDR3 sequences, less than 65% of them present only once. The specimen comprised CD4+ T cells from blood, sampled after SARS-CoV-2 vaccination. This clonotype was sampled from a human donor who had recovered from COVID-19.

CDR3 DNA sequence: TGCAGTGCTAGAGGTACAGTCCTTCGAGCGGTGGGGATGGAGACCCAGTACTTC. It codes for CSARGTVLRAVGMETQYF. The chain recombines TRBV20-1 with TRBJ2-5, with D perhaps matching TRBD2 (5 bases). V was cut by 1 base and J by 5 bases, with 26 bases left in between. Looked up from germline, CDR1 is DFQATT and CDR2 is SNEGSKA (reference sequence). The CDR3 runs to 18 residues.